This note documents a single T cell receptor beta chain sequence. The specificity of this receptor is unknown. Base-call qualities are not available, and no considerably larger clone is one nucleotide away. The data derive from a study of T cells in Graves' hyperthyroidism and ophthalmopathy (dated by TCRdb to about 2019). For the wider study: Peripheral blood samples were taken at the time of initial diagnosis, prior to any treatment. TCR V-J signatures able to tell the groups apart were searched for in a discovery cohort of 90 to 100 patients, of whom over 40 had Graves' ophthalmopathy and roughly 59 had stable Graves' hyperthyroidism. Prospective prediction of ophthalmopathy was tested in an independent validation cohort consisting of 18 to 20 hyperthyroidism patients and some 17 patients who later progressed to ophthalmopathy. The approximately 95 discovery patients were divided at random into training and test sets in a 7:3 ratio. In about 6 Graves' hyperthyroidism patients, the study also compared T-cell repertoires from thyroid tissue with T-cell repertoires from blood. Once sampling was done, hyperthyroidism patients were given methimazole at a starting dose of 30 mg daily, whereas ophthalmopathy patients were given high-dose intravenous methylprednisolone. TCR Vbeta CDR3 sequencing of approximately 140 peripheral blood samples (fewer than 45 ophthalmopathy, 75 to 85 hyperthyroidism and some 17 progressor patients) is reported in the paper. Broad study findings and their caveats: Most expanded thyroid clonotypes (frequency above 0.001) were also detected in blood, suggesting blood repertoires may reflect thyroid immune responses. Sample size was not statistically predetermined, and investigators were not blinded to group allocation. A 13 V-J signature model separated ophthalmopathy from stable hyperthyroidism, with around 91% sensitivity and roughly 81% specificity in cross-validation and 80%/75% in testing. In validation, progression to ophthalmopathy was predicted by the model with 70.59% sensitivity and nearly 75% specificity, a median of about 6 months before onset.

A patient counted as having stable Graves' hyperthyroidism if no progression to ophthalmopathy occurred over 18 months of follow-up. Hyperthyroidism patients were newly diagnosed, with disease duration under 2 months, and aged 18 to 65 years. Exclusion was applied to patients with uncontrolled infections, other autoimmune diseases, pregnancy or lactation. Diagnoses relied on clinical symptoms, serum thyroxine and TRAb, thyroid ultrasound and orbital computed tomography. Ficoll-Paque density gradient centrifugation was used to isolate PBMCs from 8.5 to 10 ml of fresh peripheral blood. Trizol reagent was used to extract total RNA, and RNA quality was then checked on an Agilent 2100 Bioanalyzer. From the germline V gene, CDR1 is MDHEN and CDR2 is SYDVKM. The CDR3 spans 16 residues, from the cysteine through the phenylalanine. Only the CDR3 part of the read is kept: 48 bases, read in frame from the first base. V and J lose 4 bases and 0 bases, and a span of 16 bases separates them.

Amplification of TCR beta CDR3 regions was carried out from RNA transcripts. The first round of RT-PCR for the TCR CDR3 was performed with the HTBI primer set and the Qiagen OneStep RT-PCR kit. Libraries were constructed in a second round of multiplex PCR, after which size selection and purification were performed. Sequencing of the libraries was done on an Illumina HiSeq2000 using paired-end 100 bp reads. Processing in the source paper ran as follows. SOAPnuke was used to process the raw data, throwing out any read that contained adapters or uncalled bases, had a mean Phred below 15, or lacked an exact constant-primer or identifier match. High-quality paired reads were merged using COPE v1.2.5, and each unique nucleotide sequence was defined as a clonotype. Clonotypes were aligned to IMGT TRBV, TRBD and TRBJ reference segments using MiTCR v1.1. Only V-J combinations with frequency above 0.0001, covering 99% to 99.2% of repertoires, were analysed. A TCS score was defined as the ratio of F50 (clonal expansion) to E x V (chaos), with BLOSUM62-based TCRdist applied between CDR3 peptides within each V-J. Welch's t-statistics and random forest reduced approximately 520 V-J features to 10 to 15, which were used in a naive Bayes classifier (R e1071). TCRdb's own reprocessing of the public reads used fastp at Q25 and MiXCR and kept productive beta chains. Rows are combined by CDR3 protein, so each entry shows the most common genes and DNA. The V and J calls reflect TCRdb's pipeline rather than the authors' work. Within this sample are hundreds of thousands of distinct CDR3 sequences, with around 15% of them counted one time only. 11% to 15% of the sample is held by the ten biggest clonotypes.

The specimen was blood. This clonotype originated in a woman between 40 and 50 years old with Graves' hyperthyroidism. This receptor chain uses TRBV28 and TRBJ2-7; a tentative D call is TRBD2 (5 bases match). CDR3 loop: CASSYTLGDSSYEQYF. The DNA sequence reads TGTGCCAGCAGTTATACTCTGGGAGATAGCTCCTACGAGCAGTACTTC.